This T cell receptor beta chain was observed in a study of CD8 T cells in Susac syndrome. Findings and limits, study-wide: Where Susac syndrome CD4+ T cell repertoires were concerned, no clonal expansion was evident.

Reverse transcription of roughly 0.5 to 1 ug RNA used random hexamers. TCRdb reanalysed the immunoSEQ multiplex PCR reads using MiXCR and keeps one entry per CDR3 protein. The data hold 150,000 to 200,000 distinct CDR3 sequences, with about 91% observed a single time. A remark on this clonotype: Antigen specificity is unknown.

The sample comprised CD4+ T cells from PBMCs. The TCR was taken from a human donor with Susac syndrome.

The CDR3 coding sequence is TGCAGCGTTTCCGGCAGTATCAGCTATGGCTACACCTTC. Translated: CSVSGSISYGYTF. V usage is TRBV29-1 and J usage is TRBJ1-2, with D hard to call. Trimming pared 5 bases from V and 4 bases from J, leaving 14 bases between. Germline values: CDR1 SQVTM, CDR2 ANQGSEA. The CDR3 consists of 13 residues. Looking up the rest from reference TRBV29-1 and TRBJ1-2 gives the full variable domain: SAVISQKPSRDICQRGTSLTIQCQVDSQVTMMFWYRQQPGQSLTLIATANQGSEATYESGFVIDKFPISRPNLTFSTLTVSNMSPEDSSIYLCSVSGSISYGYTFGSGTRLTVV.